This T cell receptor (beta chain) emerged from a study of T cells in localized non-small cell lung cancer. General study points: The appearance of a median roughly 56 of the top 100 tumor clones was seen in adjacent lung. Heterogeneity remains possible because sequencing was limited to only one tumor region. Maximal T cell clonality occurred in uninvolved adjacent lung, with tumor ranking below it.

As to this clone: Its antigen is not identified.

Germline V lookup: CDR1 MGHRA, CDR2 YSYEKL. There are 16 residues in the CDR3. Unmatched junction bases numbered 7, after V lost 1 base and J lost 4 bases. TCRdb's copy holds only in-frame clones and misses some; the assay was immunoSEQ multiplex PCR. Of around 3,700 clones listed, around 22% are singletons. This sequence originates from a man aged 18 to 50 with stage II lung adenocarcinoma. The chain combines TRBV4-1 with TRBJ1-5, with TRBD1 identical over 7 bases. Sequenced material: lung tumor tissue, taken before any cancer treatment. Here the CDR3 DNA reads TGCGCCAGCAGCCAAGGGCCGGGCAGGGGGAATCAGCCCCAGCATTTT. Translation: CASSQGPGRGNQPQHF.